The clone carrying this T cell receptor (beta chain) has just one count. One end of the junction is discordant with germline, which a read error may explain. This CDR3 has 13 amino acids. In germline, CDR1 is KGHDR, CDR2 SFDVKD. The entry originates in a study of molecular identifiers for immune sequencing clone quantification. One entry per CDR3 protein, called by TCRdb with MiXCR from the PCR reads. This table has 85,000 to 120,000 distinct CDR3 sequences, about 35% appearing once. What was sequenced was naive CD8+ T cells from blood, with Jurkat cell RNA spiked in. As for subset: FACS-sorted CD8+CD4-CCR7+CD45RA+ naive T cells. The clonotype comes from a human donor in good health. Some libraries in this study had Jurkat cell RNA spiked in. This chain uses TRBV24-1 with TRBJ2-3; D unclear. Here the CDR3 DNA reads TGTGCCACCAGTGATTTCGGCACAGATATGCAGTATTTT. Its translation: CATSDFGTDMQYF.